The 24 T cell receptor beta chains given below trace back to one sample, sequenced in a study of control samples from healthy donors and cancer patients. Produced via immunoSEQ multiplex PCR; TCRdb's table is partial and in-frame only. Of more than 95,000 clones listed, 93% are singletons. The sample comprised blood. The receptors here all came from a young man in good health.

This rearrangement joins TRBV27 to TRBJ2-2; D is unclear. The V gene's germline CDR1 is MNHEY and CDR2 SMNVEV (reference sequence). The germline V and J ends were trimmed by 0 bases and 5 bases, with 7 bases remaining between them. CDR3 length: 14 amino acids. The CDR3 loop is CASSLSGGTGELFF. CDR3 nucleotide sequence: TGTGCCAGCAGTTTATCAGGCGGAACCGGGGAGCTGTTTTTT.

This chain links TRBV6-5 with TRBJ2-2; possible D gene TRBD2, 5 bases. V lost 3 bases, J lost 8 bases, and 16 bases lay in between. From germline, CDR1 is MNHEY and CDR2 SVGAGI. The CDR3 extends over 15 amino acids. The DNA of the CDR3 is TGTGCCAGCAGTTATGATTTTGAGGGATCTGGGGAGCTGTTTTTT. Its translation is CASSYDFEGSGELFF.

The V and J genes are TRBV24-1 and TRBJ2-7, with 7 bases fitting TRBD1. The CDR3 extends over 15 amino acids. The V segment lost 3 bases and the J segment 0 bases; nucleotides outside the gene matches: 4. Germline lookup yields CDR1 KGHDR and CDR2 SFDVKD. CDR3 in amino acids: CATSDPRQGSYEQYF. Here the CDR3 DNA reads TGTGCCACCAGTGATCCCCGACAGGGCTCCTACGAGCAGTACTTC.

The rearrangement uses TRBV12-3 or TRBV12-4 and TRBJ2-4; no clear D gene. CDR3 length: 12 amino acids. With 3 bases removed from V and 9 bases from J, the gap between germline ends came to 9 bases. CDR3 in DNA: TGTGCCAGCAGTTTGGATCGGCGCATTCAGTACTTC. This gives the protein CASSLDRRIQYF.

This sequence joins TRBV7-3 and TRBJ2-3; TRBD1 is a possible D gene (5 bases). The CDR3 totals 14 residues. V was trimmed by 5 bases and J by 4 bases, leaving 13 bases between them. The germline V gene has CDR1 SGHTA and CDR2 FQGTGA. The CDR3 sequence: CASSPYQGSDTQYF. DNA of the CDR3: TGTGCCAGCAGCCCCTACCAGGGCTCAGATACGCAGTATTTT.

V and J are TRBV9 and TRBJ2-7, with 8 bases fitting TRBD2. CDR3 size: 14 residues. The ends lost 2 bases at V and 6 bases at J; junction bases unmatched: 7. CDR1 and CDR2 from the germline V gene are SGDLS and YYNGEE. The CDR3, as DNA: TGTGCCAGCAGCGTGGGCGGGGGGACCACCGAGCAGTACTTC. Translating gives CASSVGGGTTEQYF.

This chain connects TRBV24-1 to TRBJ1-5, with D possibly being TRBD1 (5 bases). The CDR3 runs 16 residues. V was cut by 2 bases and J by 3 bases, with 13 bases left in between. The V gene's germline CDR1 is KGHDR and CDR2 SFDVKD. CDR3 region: CATSDSRGLYNQPQHF. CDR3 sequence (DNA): TGTGCCACCAGTGATTCAAGGGGACTCTACAATCAGCCCCAGCATTTT.

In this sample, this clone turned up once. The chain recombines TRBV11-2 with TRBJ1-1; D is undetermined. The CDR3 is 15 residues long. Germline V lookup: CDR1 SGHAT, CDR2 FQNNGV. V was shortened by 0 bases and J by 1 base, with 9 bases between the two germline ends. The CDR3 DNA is TGTGCCAGCAGCTTAGAGCGAAACAGGAACACTGAAGCTTTCTTT. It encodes CASSLERNRNTEAFF.

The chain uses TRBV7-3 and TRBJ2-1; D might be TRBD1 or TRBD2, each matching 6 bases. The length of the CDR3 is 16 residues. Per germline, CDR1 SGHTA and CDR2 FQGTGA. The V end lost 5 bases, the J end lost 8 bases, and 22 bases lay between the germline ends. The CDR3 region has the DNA TGTGCCAGCAGCCCCCTTGGGGGTGGGGGGCAATATGAGCAGTTCTTC. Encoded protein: CASSPLGGGGQYEQFF.

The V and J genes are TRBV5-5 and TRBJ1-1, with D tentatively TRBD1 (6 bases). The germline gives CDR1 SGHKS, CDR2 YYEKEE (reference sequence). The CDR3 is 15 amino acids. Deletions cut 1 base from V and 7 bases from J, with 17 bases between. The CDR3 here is CASSLLTGRRGEAFF. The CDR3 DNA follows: TGTGCCAGCAGCTTGCTGACAGGACGGAGGGGTGAAGCTTTCTTT.

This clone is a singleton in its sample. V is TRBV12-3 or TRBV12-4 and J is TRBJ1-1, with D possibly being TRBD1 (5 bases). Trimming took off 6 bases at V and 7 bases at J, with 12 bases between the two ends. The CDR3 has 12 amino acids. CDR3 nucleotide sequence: TGTGCCAGCAGCTTTGGGGACCTTGAAGCTTTCTTT. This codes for CASSFGDLEAFF.

The CDR3 is CASSTGRGAPSGNTIYF. The CDR3 bases are TGTGCCAGCAGCACAGGCAGGGGAGCCCCCTCTGGAAACACCATATATTTT. The rearrangement joins TRBV7-9 to TRBJ1-3; tentatively, D is TRBD1 (6 bases). V lost 5 bases to trimming and J lost 0 bases, with 17 bases between them. The germline gives CDR1 SEHNR, CDR2 FQNEAQ (reference sequence). The CDR3 is 17 residues long.

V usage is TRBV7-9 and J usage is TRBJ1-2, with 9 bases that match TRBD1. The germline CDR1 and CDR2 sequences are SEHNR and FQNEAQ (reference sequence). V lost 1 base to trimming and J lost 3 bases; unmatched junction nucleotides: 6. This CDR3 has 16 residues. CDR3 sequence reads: CASSLETGGFYYGYTF. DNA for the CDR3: TGTGCCAGCAGCTTAGAGACAGGGGGTTTTTACTATGGCTACACCTTC.

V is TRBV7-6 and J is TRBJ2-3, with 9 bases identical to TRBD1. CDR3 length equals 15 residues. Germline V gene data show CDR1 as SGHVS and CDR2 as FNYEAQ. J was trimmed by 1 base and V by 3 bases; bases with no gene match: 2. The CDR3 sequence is CASSLGQGRTDTQYF. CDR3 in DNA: TGTGCCAGCAGCTTGGGACAGGGACGCACAGATACGCAGTATTTT.

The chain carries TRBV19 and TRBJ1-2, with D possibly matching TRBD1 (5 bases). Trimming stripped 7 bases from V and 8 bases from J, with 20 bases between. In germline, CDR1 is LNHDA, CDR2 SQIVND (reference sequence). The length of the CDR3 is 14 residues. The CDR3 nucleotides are TGTGCCAGTACCTACCTTGAGGGGCTGGGGGGCTACACCTTC. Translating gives CASTYLEGLGGYTF.

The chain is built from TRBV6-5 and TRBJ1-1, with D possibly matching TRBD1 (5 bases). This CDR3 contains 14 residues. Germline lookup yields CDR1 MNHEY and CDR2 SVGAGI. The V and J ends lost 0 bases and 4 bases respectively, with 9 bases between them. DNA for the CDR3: TGTGCCAGCAGTTACTCGGGGGGGGGCACTGAAGCTTTCTTT. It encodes CASSYSGGGTEAFF.

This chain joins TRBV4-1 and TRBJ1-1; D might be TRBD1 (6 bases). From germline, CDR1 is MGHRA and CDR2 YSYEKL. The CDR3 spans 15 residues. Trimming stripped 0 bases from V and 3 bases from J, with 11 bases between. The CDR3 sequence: CASSQDQAGDTEAFF. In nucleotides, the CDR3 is TGCGCCAGCAGCCAAGATCAAGCAGGGGACACTGAAGCTTTCTTT.

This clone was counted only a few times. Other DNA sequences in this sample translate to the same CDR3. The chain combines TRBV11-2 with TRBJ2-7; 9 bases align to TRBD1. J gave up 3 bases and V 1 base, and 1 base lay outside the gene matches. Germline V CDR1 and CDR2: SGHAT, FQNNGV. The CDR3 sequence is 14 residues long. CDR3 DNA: TGTGCCAGCAGCTTAGGGACAGGGGTCTACGAGCAGTACTTC. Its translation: CASSLGTGVYEQYF.

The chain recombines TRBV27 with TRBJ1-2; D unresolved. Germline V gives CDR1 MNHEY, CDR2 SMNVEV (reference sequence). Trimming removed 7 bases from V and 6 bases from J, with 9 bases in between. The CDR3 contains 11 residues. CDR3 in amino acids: CASIGRDGYTF. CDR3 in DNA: TGTGCCAGCATAGGGAGAGATGGCTACACCTTC.

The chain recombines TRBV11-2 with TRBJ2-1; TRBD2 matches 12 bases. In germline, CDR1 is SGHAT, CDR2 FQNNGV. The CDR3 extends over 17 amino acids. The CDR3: CCSKKGLAGSTVDEQFF. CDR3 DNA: TGTTGTTCCAAGAAAGGACTAGCGGGGTCTACGGTGGATGAGCAGTTCTTC.

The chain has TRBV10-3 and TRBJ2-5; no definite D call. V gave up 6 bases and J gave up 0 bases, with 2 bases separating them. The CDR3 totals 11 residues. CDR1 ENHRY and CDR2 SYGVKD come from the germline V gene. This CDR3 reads CAIRNQETQYF. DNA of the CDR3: TGTGCCATCAGGAACCAAGAGACCCAGTACTTC.

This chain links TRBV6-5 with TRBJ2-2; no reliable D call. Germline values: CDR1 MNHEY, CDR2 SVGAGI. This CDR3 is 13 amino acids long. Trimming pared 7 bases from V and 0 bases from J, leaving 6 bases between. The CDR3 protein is CASKNSNTGELFF. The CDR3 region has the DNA TGTGCCAGCAAAAACTCGAACACCGGGGAGCTGTTTTTT.

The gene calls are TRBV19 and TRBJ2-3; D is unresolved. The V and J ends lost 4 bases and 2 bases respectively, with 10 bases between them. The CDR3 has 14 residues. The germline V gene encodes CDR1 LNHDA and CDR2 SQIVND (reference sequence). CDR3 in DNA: TGTGCCAGTAGTAACGGGTGGGCCACAGATACGCAGTATTTT. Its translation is CASSNGWATDTQYF.

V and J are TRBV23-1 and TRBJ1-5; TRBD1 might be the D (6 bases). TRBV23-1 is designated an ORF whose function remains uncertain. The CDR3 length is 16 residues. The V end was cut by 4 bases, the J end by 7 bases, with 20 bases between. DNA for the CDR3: TGCGCCAGCAGTCGTTCCGCACACAGGGAGCGACAGCCCCAGCATTTT. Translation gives CASSRSAHRERQPQHF.